This T cell receptor beta chain originates from a study of CD8 T cells in ankylosing spondylitis. Study-wide results and limits: Reports say disease-linked clones showed up significantly more in matched ankylosing spondylitis synovial fluid. It appeared that ankylosing spondylitis blood was characterized by a TCR beta motif of fewer than ten highly homologous variants.

The CDR3 contains 14 residues. Trimming removed 0 bases from V and 9 bases from J, with 12 bases in between. Germline CDR1 is MGHDK and CDR2 is SYGVNS. Note on this clonotype: Its antigen is still unknown.

In TCRdb, the 5' RACE reads were re-called with MiXCR into one record per CDR3 protein. The repertoire holds some 240,000 distinct CDR3 sequences, with 20% to 30% as singletons. The source of this sequence is a male donor with ankylosing spondylitis or in good health (not recorded which). Sequenced: blood, either unsorted or a sorted T cell fraction (not recorded which). V and J are TRBV25-1 and TRBJ2-1; D remains unclear. Here the CDR3 reads CASSEYASSGEQFF. DNA of the CDR3: TGTGCCAGCAGTGAATACGCCAGTAGTGGTGAGCAGTTCTTC.